This T cell receptor beta chain is from a study of human T cells and chemical hapten exposure. Study as a whole: Diagnoses of alopecia areata, totalis or universalis occurred in mostly female patients. Broader study findings: Significantly more large CDR3 similarity clusters were formed by expanded TCRs than by controls.

This clonotype was counted a few times. Its antigen is still unknown. TCRdb fed the RACE reads into MiXCR, producing one record per CDR3 protein. There are 380,000 or so distinct CDR3 sequences in the sample; about 4.8% occur only once, and 2% to 2.5% lies in the top ten. Germline V lookup: CDR1 LGHDT, CDR2 YNNKEL (reference sequence). There are 13 residues in the CDR3. Trimming removed 10 bases from V and 7 bases from J; junction bases left unmatched: 6. This sample's time point: patch test 1, 2 weeks after DPC sensitization. Treatment of the sample: therapeutic diphenylcyclopropenone sensitization with weekly scalp DPC.

Sequenced here: whole blood, sampled in connection with sensitization to the hapten diphenylcyclopropenone (DPC). This clonotype was obtained from a woman in her forties or fifties with alopecia areata. Some clones in this sample may be carry-over from other donors' samples. The chain couples TRBV3-1 to TRBJ1-6; 8 bases match TRBD1. This CDR3 reads CATRTGGNSPLHF. CDR3 sequence (DNA): TGTGCCACCAGAACAGGGGGAAATTCACCCCTCCACTTT.